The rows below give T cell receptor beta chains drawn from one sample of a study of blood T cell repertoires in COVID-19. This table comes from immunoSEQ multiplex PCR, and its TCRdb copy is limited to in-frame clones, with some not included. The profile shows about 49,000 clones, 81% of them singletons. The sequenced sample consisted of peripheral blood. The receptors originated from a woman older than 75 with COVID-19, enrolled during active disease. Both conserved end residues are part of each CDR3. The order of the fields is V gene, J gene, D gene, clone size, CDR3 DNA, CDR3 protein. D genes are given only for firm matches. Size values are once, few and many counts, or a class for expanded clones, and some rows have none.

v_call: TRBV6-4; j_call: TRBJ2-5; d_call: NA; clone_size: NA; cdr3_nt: TGTGCCAGCAGCCGCGGGGAAGGGGAGACCCAGTACTTC; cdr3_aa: CASSRGEGETQYF
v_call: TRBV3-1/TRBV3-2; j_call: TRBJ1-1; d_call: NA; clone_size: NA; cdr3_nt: TGTGCCAGCCACCAGGGACACCTGAACACTGAAGCTTTCTTT; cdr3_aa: CASHQGHLNTEAFF
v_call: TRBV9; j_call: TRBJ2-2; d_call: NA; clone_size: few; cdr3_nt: TGTGCCAGCAGCCCCGGGGGGAACACCGGGGAGCTGTTTTTT; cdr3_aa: CASSPGGNTGELFF
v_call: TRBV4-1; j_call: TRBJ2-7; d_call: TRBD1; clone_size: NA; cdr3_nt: TGCGCCAGCAGCCAAGATAGAGGACAGGGACACTACGAGCAGTACTTC; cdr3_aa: CASSQDRGQGHYEQYF
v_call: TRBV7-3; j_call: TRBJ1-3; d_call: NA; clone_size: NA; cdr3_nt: TGTGCCAGCAGCTTATGGGCAGGGACTGGAAACACCATATATTTT; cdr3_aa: CASSLWAGTGNTIYF
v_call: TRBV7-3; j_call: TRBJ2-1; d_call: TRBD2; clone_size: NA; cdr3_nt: TGTGCCAGCAGCTTATTCCCGACTAGCGGGAGAGGAAATGAGCAGTTCTTC; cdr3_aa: CASSLFPTSGRGNEQFF
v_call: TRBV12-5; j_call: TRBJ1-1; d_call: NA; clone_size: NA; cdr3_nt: TGTGCTAGTGGTTTGGTACAGAACACTGAAGCTTTCTTT; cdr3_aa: CASGLVQNTEAFF
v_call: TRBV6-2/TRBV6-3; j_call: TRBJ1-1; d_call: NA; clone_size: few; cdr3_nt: TGTGCCAGCAGTTTCCTAGCCAGAAACACTGAAGCTTTCTTT; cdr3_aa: CASSFLARNTEAFF
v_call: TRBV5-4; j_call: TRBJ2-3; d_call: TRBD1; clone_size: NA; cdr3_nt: TGTGCCAGCAGCTTGTTGGGACAGGCCACAGATACGCAGTATTTT; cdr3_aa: CASSLLGQATDTQYF
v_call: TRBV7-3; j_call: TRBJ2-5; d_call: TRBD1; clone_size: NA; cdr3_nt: TGTGCCAGCAGCTTAACAGGACAGGGGGCGAGGGGAGAGACCCAGTACTTC; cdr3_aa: CASSLTGQGARGETQYF
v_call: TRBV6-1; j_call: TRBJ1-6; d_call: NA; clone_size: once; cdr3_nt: TGTGCCAGCAGTGAAAGAGGGAACAATTCACCCCTCCACTTT; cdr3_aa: CASSERGNNSPLHF
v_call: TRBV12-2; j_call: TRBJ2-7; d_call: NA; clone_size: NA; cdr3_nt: TGTGCAAGTCGCTTATTCCCTGGACTAGCGCCCTACGAGCAGTACTTC; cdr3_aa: CASRLFPGLAPYEQYF
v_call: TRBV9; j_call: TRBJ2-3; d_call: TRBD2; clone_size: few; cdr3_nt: TGTGCCAGCAGCGTAGAAACTAGCGGGAGTCCTTTGGATACGCAGTATTTT; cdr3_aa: CASSVETSGSPLDTQYF
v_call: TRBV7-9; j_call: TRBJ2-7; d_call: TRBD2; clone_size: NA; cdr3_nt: TGTGCCAGCAGCTCCGGACTAGTCGGCTACGAGCAGTACTTC; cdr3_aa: CASSSGLVGYEQYF
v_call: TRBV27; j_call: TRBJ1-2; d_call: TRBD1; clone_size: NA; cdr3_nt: TGTGCCAGCAGGGACAGGGGGGGGAACTATGGCTACACCTTC; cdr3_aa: CASRDRGGNYGYTF
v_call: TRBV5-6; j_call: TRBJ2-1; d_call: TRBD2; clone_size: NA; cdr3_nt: TGTGCCAGCAGCTTCTATAGCGGGAGGGCCCATGAGCAGTTCTTC; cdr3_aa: CASSFYSGRAHEQFF
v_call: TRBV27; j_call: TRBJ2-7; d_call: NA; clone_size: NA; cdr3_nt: TGTGCCAGCAGTTTATCGGGCGGAGGACCTTCCTTC; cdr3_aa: CASSLSGGGPSF
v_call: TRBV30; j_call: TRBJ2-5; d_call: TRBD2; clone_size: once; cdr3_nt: TGTGCCTGGAGCGCTAGCGGGAGGCAAGAGACCCAGTACTTC; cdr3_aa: CAWSASGRQETQYF
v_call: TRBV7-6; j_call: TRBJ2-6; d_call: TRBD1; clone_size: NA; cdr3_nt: TGTGCCAGCAGCCGGACAGGGGCCCTCTCTGGGGCCAACGTCCTGACTTTC; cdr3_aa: CASSRTGALSGANVLTF
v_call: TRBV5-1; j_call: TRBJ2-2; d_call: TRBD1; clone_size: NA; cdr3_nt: TGCGCCAGCAGCGTAGGTCCGGACAGGGCAGTTGGGGAGCTGTTTTTT; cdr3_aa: CASSVGPDRAVGELFF
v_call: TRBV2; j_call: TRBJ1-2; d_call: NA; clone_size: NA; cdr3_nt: TGTGCCACCATGAGGGACTATGGCTACACCTTC; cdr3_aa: CATMRDYGYTF
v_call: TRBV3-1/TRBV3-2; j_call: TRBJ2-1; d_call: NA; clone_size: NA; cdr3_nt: TGTGCCAGCAGCCAAAGACTAGGAGCTTTAGAGCAGTTCTTC; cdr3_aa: CASSQRLGALEQFF
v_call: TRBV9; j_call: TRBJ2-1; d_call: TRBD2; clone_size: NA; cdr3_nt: TGTGCCAGCAGCGTTGGGAGGGTAACCCATTACAATGAGCAGTTCTTC; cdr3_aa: CASSVGRVTHYNEQFF
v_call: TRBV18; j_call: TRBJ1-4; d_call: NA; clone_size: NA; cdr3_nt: TGTGCCAGCTCACCAGGAGCAACTAATGAAAAACTGTTTTTT; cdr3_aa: CASSPGATNEKLFF
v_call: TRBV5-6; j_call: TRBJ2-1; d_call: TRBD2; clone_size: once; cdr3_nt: TGTGCCAGCAGCTTAAGCGGGAGTGGGTATGAGCAGTTCTTC; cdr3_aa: CASSLSGSGYEQFF
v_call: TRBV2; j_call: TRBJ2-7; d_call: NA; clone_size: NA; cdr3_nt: TGTGCCAGCAGTTCCCCCTCGGCGACTTCCTACGAGCAGTACTTC; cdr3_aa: CASSSPSATSYEQYF
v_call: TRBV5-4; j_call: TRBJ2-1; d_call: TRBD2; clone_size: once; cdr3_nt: TGTGCCAGCAGCCCACAAACGGGGGGGGAGCAGTTCTTC; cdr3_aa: CASSPQTGGEQFF
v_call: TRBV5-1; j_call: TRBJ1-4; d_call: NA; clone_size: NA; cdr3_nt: TGCGCCAGCAGCTTCTTGGAGAATGAAAAACTGTTTTTT; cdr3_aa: CASSFLENEKLFF
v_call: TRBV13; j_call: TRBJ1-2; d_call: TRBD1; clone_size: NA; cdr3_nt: TGTGCCAGCAGCCTCCGGACAGGGGAGAATGGCTACACCTTC; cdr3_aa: CASSLRTGENGYTF
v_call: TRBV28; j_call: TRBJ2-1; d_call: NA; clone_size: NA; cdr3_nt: TGTGCCAGCTGCCAGGGGTGGAACAATGAGCAGTTCTTC; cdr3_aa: CASCQGWNNEQFF
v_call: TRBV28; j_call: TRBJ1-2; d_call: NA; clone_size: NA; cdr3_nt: TGTGCCAGCAGTGAACAGGGCCACTATGGCTACACCTTC; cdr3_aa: CASSEQGHYGYTF
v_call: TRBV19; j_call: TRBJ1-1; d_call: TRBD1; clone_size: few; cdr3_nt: TGTGCCAGTAGTGGCACCGGGACAGGGGACACTGAAGCTTTCTTT; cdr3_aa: CASSGTGTGDTEAFF
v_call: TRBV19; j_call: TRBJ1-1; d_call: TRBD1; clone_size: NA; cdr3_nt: TGTGCCAGTAGTATCCCTCGACAGGGGGCGAATGAAGCTTTCTTT; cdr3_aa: CASSIPRQGANEAFF
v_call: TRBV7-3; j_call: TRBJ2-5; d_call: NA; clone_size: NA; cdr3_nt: TGTGCCAGCAGCTACGGGGGAGGCTGGAGAGAGACCCAGTACTTC; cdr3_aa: CASSYGGGWRETQYF
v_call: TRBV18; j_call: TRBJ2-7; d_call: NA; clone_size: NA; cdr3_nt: TGTGCCAGCACCCGACAAGACTACGAGCAGTACTTC; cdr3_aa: CASTRQDYEQYF
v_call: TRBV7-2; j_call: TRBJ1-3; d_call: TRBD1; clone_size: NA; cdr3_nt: TGTGCCAGCAGCAGTCAGAGGGGGCTCTCTGGAAACACCATATATTTT; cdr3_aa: CASSSQRGLSGNTIYF
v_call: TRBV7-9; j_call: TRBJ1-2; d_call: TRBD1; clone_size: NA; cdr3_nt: TGTGCCAGCAGCCGAGGAGGGGGCTGGGGCTACACCTTC; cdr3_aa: CASSRGGGWGYTF
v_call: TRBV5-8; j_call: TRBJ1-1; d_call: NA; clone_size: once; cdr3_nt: TGTGCCAGCAGCCGGGTCCGCGGGGCTTTCTTT; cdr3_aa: CASSRVRGAFF
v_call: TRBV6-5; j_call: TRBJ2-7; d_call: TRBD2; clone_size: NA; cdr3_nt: TGTGCCAGCAGTTTCTCTCGTGCGGGAGATAGACACGAGCAGTACTTC; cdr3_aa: CASSFSRAGDRHEQYF
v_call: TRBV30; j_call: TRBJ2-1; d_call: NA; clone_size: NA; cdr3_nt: TGTGCCTGGAGGAGGTCCTACAATGAGCAGTTCTTC; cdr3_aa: CAWRRSYNEQFF
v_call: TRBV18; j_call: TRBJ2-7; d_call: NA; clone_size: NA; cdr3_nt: TGTGCCAGCTCACCACCTCCGCAGGGAAGGGTCGAGCAGTACTTC; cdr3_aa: CASSPPPQGRVEQYF
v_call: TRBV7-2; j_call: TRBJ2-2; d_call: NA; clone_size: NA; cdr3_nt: TGTGCCAGCAGCTTAAACACGGACTTCAGGGAGCTGTTTTTT; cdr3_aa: CASSLNTDFRELFF
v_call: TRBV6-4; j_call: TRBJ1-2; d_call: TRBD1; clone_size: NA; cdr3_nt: TGTGCCAGCAGTCGACAGGGGATGGATGGCTACACCTTC; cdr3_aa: CASSRQGMDGYTF
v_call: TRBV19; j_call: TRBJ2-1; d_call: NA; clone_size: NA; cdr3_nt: TGTGCCAGTGCCCGCTCGGGACTTTCGGCCTACAATGAGCAGTTCTTC; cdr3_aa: CASARSGLSAYNEQFF
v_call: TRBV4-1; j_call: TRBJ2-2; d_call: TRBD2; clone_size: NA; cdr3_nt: TGCGCCAGCAGGACTAGCGGGGCCAACACCGGGGAGCTGTTTTTT; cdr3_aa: CASRTSGANTGELFF
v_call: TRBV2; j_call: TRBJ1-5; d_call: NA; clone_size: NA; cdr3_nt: TGTGCCAGCAGTCACAACAGGGAGGGTAGCAATCAGCCCCAGCATTTT; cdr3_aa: CASSHNREGSNQPQHF
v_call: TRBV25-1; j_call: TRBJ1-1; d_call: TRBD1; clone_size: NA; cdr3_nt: TGTGCCAGCAGTGGACAGGGGAACACTGAAGCTTTCTTT; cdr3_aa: CASSGQGNTEAFF
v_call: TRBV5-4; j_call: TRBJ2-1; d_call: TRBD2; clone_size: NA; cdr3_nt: TGTGCCAGCAGCCCGGTAGCGGGAGGGCCCAATGAGCAGTTCTTC; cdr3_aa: CASSPVAGGPNEQFF
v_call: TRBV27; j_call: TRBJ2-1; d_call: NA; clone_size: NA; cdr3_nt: TGTGCCAGCAGTTTAGTGAGGGGGACCCGCAATGAGCAGTTCTTC; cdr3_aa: CASSLVRGTRNEQFF
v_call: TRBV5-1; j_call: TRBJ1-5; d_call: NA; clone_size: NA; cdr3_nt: TGCGCCAGCATGCGTCTTCCAGGGGTCCCTCAGCCCCAGCATTTT; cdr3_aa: CASMRLPGVPQPQHF
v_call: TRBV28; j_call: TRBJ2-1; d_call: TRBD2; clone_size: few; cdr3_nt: TGTGCCAGCAGAAGATTCCCGGGACTAGCGGGCCCCTCCTACAATGAGCAGTTCTTC; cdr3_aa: CASRRFPGLAGPSYNEQFF
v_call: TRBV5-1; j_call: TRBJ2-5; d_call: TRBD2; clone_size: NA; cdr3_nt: TGCGCCAGCAGCCTGACTAGCGGACAACAAGAGACCCAGTACTTC; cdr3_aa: CASSLTSGQQETQYF
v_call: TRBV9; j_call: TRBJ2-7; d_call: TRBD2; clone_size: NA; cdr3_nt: TGTGCCAGCAGCGTAGCCCCTAGCGGGAGTAACAACGAGCAGTACTTC; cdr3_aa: CASSVAPSGSNNEQYF
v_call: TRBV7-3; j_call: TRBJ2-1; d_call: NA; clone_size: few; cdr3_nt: TGTGCCAGCAGCCCCCAATTCGTTAGCCCGGGCAATGAGCAGTTCTTC; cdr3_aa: CASSPQFVSPGNEQFF
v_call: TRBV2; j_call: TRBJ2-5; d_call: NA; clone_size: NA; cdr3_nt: TGTGCCAGCAGTGGGCAATGGCAAGAGACCCAGTACTTC; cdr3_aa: CASSGQWQETQYF